This T cell receptor (beta chain) is from a study of T cell clonality in common variable immunodeficiency. Study-wide points: Common variable immunodeficiency TCR beta sequences reportedly had fewer deletions and N-nucleotide insertions.

Germline values: CDR1 SQVTM, CDR2 ANQGSEA. The CDR3 consists of 13 residues. Trimming removed 5 bases from V and 3 bases from J; junction bases left unmatched: 3. Profiling relied on immunoSEQ multiplex PCR, and the TCRdb table lists in-frame clones only, not all of them. The sample has roughly 3,600 clones, none seen only once. Many counts were recorded for this clone. Its antigen is still unknown. Read data end 3 residues before the CDR3 end; the end is taken from the germline J gene. Source material: peripheral blood mononuclear cells. The V gene is TRBV29-1, the J gene TRBJ2-2; 7 bases map to TRBD2. This TCR was recovered from a human donor with common variable immunodeficiency. CDR3 residues: CSVKGGDTGELFF. CDR3 DNA, as far as it was read: TGCAGCGTTAAGGGAGGGGACACCGGGGAG.